This T cell receptor beta chain was captured in a study of PD-1 blockade in classical Hodgkin lymphoma. Study-wide context: Every 2 weeks, patients got 3 mg/kg intravenous nivolumab.

Points on this clone: What it recognizes is unknown.

Notes on the study in general: Compared with baseline, CD4+ but not CD8+ TCR diversity had risen significantly by C4D1. Patients with a complete response exhibited baseline diversity comparable to newly diagnosed patients.

Brentuximab vedotin exposure varied among the patients, all of whom had relapsed after autologous stem cell transplantation. TCRdb's table, derived via immunoSEQ multiplex PCR, lists solely in-frame clones and lacks some. Of under 20,000 clones in the sample, 70% to 80% were seen once. The sample consisted of peripheral blood mononuclear cells (PBMCs), taken before the second cycle of nivolumab. The TCR originated in a human donor with classical Hodgkin lymphoma.

CDR3 loop: CASSVGGQGPYNEQFF. The CDR3 nucleotides read TGTGCCAGCAGCGTCGGGGGACAGGGCCCATACAATGAGCAGTTCTTC. This chain connects TRBV9 to TRBJ2-1; 9 nucleotides match TRBD1. The CDR3 is 16 residues long. CDR1 and CDR2 (germline): SGDLS, YYNGEE. V dropped 2 bases and J dropped 4; count of bases not matched to a gene: 7. The entire variable domain, with the rest obtained from reference TRBV9 and TRBJ2-1, is as follows: DSGVTQTPKHLITATGQRVTLRCSPRSGDLSVYWYQQSLDQGLQFLIQYYNGEERAKGNILERFSAQQFPDLHSELNLSSLELGDSALYFCASSVGGQGPYNEQFFGPGTRLTVL.